The 18 T cell receptor beta chains given below trace back to one sample, sequenced in a study of PD-1 blockade in classical Hodgkin lymphoma. The patients all showed relapse after autologous stem cell transplantation, while their brentuximab vedotin exposure varied. Assay: immunoSEQ multiplex PCR; the TCRdb copy retains only in-frame clones and omits some. The sample consists of 45,000 to 60,000 clones, 81% of them appearing once. Material: peripheral blood mononuclear cells (PBMCs), obtained at baseline. Receptor source: a human donor with classical Hodgkin lymphoma.

The chain employs TRBV11-2 and TRBJ1-3, with D hard to call. The CDR3 consists of 15 residues. V lost 1 base, J lost 4 bases, and 11 bases lay in between. Germline-derived CDR1 and CDR2 are SGHAT and FQNNGV. The CDR3 loop reads CASSLVDPRGNTIYF. CDR3 DNA: TGTGCCAGCAGCTTAGTGGACCCCCGGGGAAACACCATATATTTT. Full variable domain (missing parts from reference TRBV11-2 and TRBJ1-3): EAGVAQSPRYKIIEKRQSVAFWCNPISGHATLYWYQQILGQGPKLLIQFQNNGVVDDSQLPKDRFSAERLKGVDSTLKIQPAKLEDSAVYLCASSLVDPRGNTIYFGEGSWLTVV.

This chain connects TRBV9 to TRBJ2-1; 10 bases fit TRBD1. The CDR3 covers 15 residues. V trimming: 4 bases; J trimming: 5 bases; junction bases outside the gene matches: 6. Germline loops: CDR1 SGDLS, CDR2 YYNGEE. CDR3 sequence (DNA): TGTGCCAGCAGCCCTCGGACAGGGGGAAACAATGAGCAGTTCTTC. It translates to CASSPRTGGNNEQFF.

The chain links TRBV5-6 to TRBJ1-1; D is uncertain. Trimming stripped 4 bases from V and 1 base from J, with 11 bases between. Germline V CDR1 and CDR2: SGHDT, YYEEEE. The CDR3 sequence is 14 residues long. Here the CDR3 reads CASSNRAQNTEAFF. In DNA, the CDR3 is TGTGCCAGCAGCAACCGGGCCCAGAACACTGAAGCTTTCTTT. Complete variable domain (other parts from reference TRBV5-6 and TRBJ1-1): DAGVTQSPTHLIKTRGQQVTLRCSPKSGHDTVSWYQQALGQGPQFIFQYYEEEERQRGNFPDRFSGHQFPNYSSELNVNALLLGDSALYLCASSNRAQNTEAFFGQGTRLTVV.

The chain is built from TRBV25-1 and TRBJ2-5, with 7 bases lining up with TRBD2. V shed 6 bases, J shed 4 bases, and the junction held 11 bases outside the gene matches. CDR1 is MGHDK, CDR2 SYGVNS, per germline. The CDR3 covers 15 residues. This CDR3 is CASSEGLIFGETQYF. The CDR3 bases are TGTGCCAGCAGCGAGGGACTAATTTTTGGAGAGACCCAGTACTTC.

This chain links TRBV30 with TRBJ2-6; D not resolved. The V end was cut by 4 bases, the J end by 4 bases, with 11 bases between. Germline loops: CDR1 GTSNPN, CDR2 SVGIG (reference sequence). The CDR3 extends over 14 amino acids. In DNA, the CDR3 is TGTGCCTGGACCGTGGGGATCGGGGCCAACGTCCTGACTTTC. Translation gives CAWTVGIGANVLTF.

The V call is TRBV19, the J call TRBJ1-2; D not resolved. CDR3 length: 13 residues. Germline CDR1 is LNHDA and CDR2 is SQIVND (reference sequence). The V gene lost 10 bases and the J gene lost 8 bases, with 20 bases spanning the gap. The chain's CDR3 is CAIYQDYPPGYTF. In nucleotides, the CDR3 is TGTGCCATTTATCAAGACTACCCCCCGGGCTACACCTTC.

This clone was observed once. J is TRBJ2-5 and V is TRBV4-2; possibly TRBD2 for D (7 bases). CDR1 and CDR2 from the germline V gene are LGHNA and YNFKEQ. V was trimmed by 0 bases and J by 4 bases, leaving 15 bases between them. The CDR3 totals 16 residues. The CDR3 DNA follows: TGTGCCAGCAGCCAAGATTTGGGGGGGCCAGGAGAGACCCAGTACTTC. Translating gives CASSQDLGGPGETQYF.

The chain couples TRBV15 to TRBJ2-1, with 15 bases lining up with TRBD2. This CDR3 comprises 17 residues. V gave up 5 bases and J gave up 7 bases; unmatched junction bases: 9. The germline V gene has CDR1 LNHNV and CDR2 YYDKDF (reference sequence). CDR3 nucleotides: TGTGCCACCAGCCGACCTGGGACTAGCGGGAGGTTTAATGAGCAGTTCTTC. Its protein is CATSRPGTSGRFNEQFF.

The CDR3 is CAWDRATDTQYF. In DNA form, the CDR3 reads TGTGCCTGGGACAGGGCCACAGATACGCAGTATTTT. The chain employs TRBV30 and TRBJ2-3; 7 bases agree with TRBD1. V trimming: 5 bases; J trimming: 2 bases; junction bases outside the gene matches: 1. Germline V lookup: CDR1 GTSNPN, CDR2 SVGIG (reference sequence). This CDR3 spans 12 amino acids.

The rearrangement uses TRBV7-2 and TRBJ2-3, with D hard to call. The CDR3 contains 13 residues. Germline CDR1 is SGHTA and CDR2 is FQGNSA. V was trimmed by 5 bases and J by 2 bases, leaving 8 bases between them. The CDR3 bases are TGTGCCAGCAGCCTTACCAACACAGATACGCAGTATTTT. This codes for CASSLTNTDTQYF.

The chain links TRBV7-2 to TRBJ2-5, with 8 bases matching TRBD2. The ends lost 6 bases at V and 1 base at J; junction bases unmatched: 4. The CDR3 sequence is 14 residues long. Per germline, CDR1 SGHTA and CDR2 FQGNSA. The CDR3 region has the DNA TGTGCCAGCAGTTTTAGCGGGGTCCAAGAGACCCAGTACTTC. Amino acids: CASSFSGVQETQYF. The variable domain in full, completed from reference TRBV7-2 and TRBJ2-5, reads GAGVSQSPSNKVTEKGKDVELRCDPISGHTALYWYRQSLGQGLEFLIYFQGNSAPDKSGLPSDRFSAERTGGSVSTLTIQRTQQEDSAVYLCASSFSGVQETQYFGPGTRLLVL.

The chain recombines TRBV19 with TRBJ2-3; D unclear. Trimming stripped 4 bases from V and 0 bases from J, with 14 bases between. This CDR3 comprises 16 residues. Germline V gene lookup returns CDR1 LNHDA and CDR2 SQIVND (reference sequence). CDR3 bases: TGTGCCAGTAGTACTCGGTACAGCTACAGCACAGATACGCAGTATTTT. Translating gives CASSTRYSYSTDTQYF.

The chain recombines TRBV7-3 with TRBJ2-1; 11 bases line up with TRBD2. The junction had 4 bases not matched to a gene; V was cut back by 5 bases and J by 4 bases. CDR3 length: 15 residues. CDR1 is SGHTA and CDR2 is FQGTGA in the germline V gene. CDR3 nucleotide sequence: TGTGCCAGCAGCCGTACTAGCGGGAGTTACAATGAGCAGTTCTTC. This translates into CASSRTSGSYNEQFF.

V usage is TRBV7-2 and J usage is TRBJ2-3; a possible D gene is TRBD2 (5 bases). The length of the CDR3 is 17 residues. The V and J ends lost 1 base and 4 bases respectively, with 18 bases between them. Germline V gene lookup returns CDR1 SGHTA and CDR2 FQGNSA. CDR3 region: CASSLVGGGVRADTQYF. The CDR3 DNA sequence: TGTGCCAGCAGCTTAGTAGGTGGTGGGGTGAGGGCAGATACGCAGTATTTT.

This clone was seen more than once but under ten times. The chain links TRBV7-2 to TRBJ2-1; D unclear. CDR1 is SGHTA, CDR2 FQGNSA, per germline. The CDR3 contains 13 residues. V dropped 2 bases and J dropped 7 bases, with 9 bases sitting between them. The CDR3 loop is CASSLQSRNEQFF. CDR3 DNA: TGTGCCAGCAGCTTACAGTCGCGGAATGAGCAGTTCTTC.

The J gene is TRBJ1-6, the V gene TRBV30; the match to TRBD1 covers 7 bases. V was clipped by 4 bases and J by 6 bases; unmatched bases: 6. This CDR3 is built from 14 residues. Germline assignment: CDR1 GTSNPN and CDR2 SVGIG (reference sequence). The CDR3 spells CAWNRDRSNSPLHF. The DNA of the CDR3 is TGTGCCTGGAACCGGGACAGAAGTAATTCACCCCTCCACTTT.

The gene calls are TRBV10-3 and TRBJ1-6, with 7 nucleotides matching TRBD1. With V trimmed by 6 bases and J by 8 bases, 7 bases remained unmatched. Germline CDR1 and CDR2: ENHRY and SYGVKD. This CDR3 spans 14 amino acids. CDR3 loop: CAISKQGSDSPLHF. CDR3 nucleotides: TGTGCCATCAGCAAACAGGGGAGCGATTCACCCCTCCACTTT.

The chain carries TRBV7-3 and TRBJ2-5; 10 bases map to TRBD2. The germline CDR1 and CDR2 sequences are SGHTA and FQGTGA. The CDR3 consists of 15 residues. J lost 5 bases, V lost 3 bases, and 6 bases had no gene match. The CDR3 region is CASSLGLAGDETQYF. As DNA, the CDR3 is TGTGCCAGCAGCTTGGGGCTAGCGGGAGATGAGACCCAGTACTTC.